The entry that follows covers one TCR beta chain sequence. This entry comes from a study of control samples from healthy donors and cancer patients. Trimming cost V 4 bases and J 3 bases, with 12 bases left between them. The CDR3 length is 13 residues. Germline CDR1 and CDR2: SQVTM and ANQGSEA. Here immunoSEQ multiplex PCR was the method, and the copy in TCRdb shows in-frame clones only, minus some. The sample lists around 52,000 clones, around 90% occurring once. The material sequenced was PBMCs. The origin of this receptor is a man younger than 45 with colorectal cancer. V and J are TRBV29-1 and TRBJ1-1; possible D gene TRBD1, 5 bases. The CDR3 region is CSVGFGGYTEAFF. CDR3 DNA: TGCAGCGTTGGTTTCGGGGGTTACACTGAAGCTTTCTTT.